This T cell receptor beta chain stems from a study of blood T cell repertoires in COVID-19 (dated by TCRdb to the early 2020s). Looking at the study overall: Samples covering the acute and convalescent phases of COVID-19 were provided by collaborators in the United States, Italy and Spain. The prospective study material was composed of cDNA or gDNA derived from T cells, B-cell-depleted T cells, or PBMCs. Nearly every sample came with metadata listing a de-identified subject ID, COVID-19 status, age in years and sex. The repertoires were made available in a free public database intended to serve as a resource for research on the immune response to SARS-CoV-2. The samples were drawn from two sources: the first 160 participants of the ongoing ImmuneRACE study, and 1,000 to 1,500 subjects contributed by 6 global collaborators. Where HLA class I and class II types were available, the types were taken from metadata supplied by the sample provider, not from assay-based typing. The dataset comprised deeply sampled blood TCRbeta repertoires from subjects exposed to, actively infected with, or recovered from COVID-19. General findings and caveats noted by the study authors: Clinical and demographic metadata were provided uncurated, with the amount varying by source and participant.

A remark on this clone: Its antigen is unknown. There are no base qualities to consult, and no much larger clone falls within one base.

Whole blood was collected in K2EDTA tubes by collaborating institutions according to the institutions' own protocols. For TCRbeta analysis, collaborator samples were shipped as frozen whole blood, as isolated PBMCs, or as DNA extracted from either sample type. TCRbeta CDR3 regions were amplified from genomic DNA by means of the immunoSEQ Assay, a bias-controlled multiplex PCR. As for the authors' bioinformatics: The number of nucleated cells in each sample was estimated from the amplification of reference gene primers within the assay. To quantify the absolute abundance of each unique TCRbeta CDR3 rearrangement, sequence reads were collapsed and filtered. For each sample, productive Simpson clonality was calculated by taking the square root of Simpson's diversity index across productive rearrangements. TCRdb retrieved this table from immuneACCESS and kept in-frame rearrangements only. Not all clones are present; in checked studies, unresolved V genes account for under half, and no reason is known for the remainder. V, J and clone size are taken as reported in that table, and D and trimming were inferred from the DNA itself. The sample profile shows some 350,000 clones; almost 90% of them were found once. The ten largest account for about 6.5% of the sample.

The CDR3 numbers 16 residues from cysteine through phenylalanine. The only DNA kept is the CDR3, 48 bases in frame from the first base. V has 5 bases trimmed and J has 2 bases trimmed; junction bases matching no gene number 5. In the germline V gene, CDR1 corresponds to MDHEN and CDR2 to SYDVKM. Here the chain combines TRBV28 and TRBJ2-2; 10 junctional bases match TRBD1. The clonotype comes from a man between 18 and 35 years old with active or convalescent COVID-19. Input material: peripheral blood. The nucleotide sequence is given as TGTGCCAGCAGTCATGACAGGGGGCCTAACACCGGGGAGCTGTTTTTT. Its translation is CASSHDRGPNTGELFF.